These 17 T cell receptor beta chains were sequenced from one sample in a study of T cells in women clearing cervical HPV infection. The assay was immunoSEQ multiplex PCR, and TCRdb's table has in-frame clones only and misses some. This listing includes around 28,000 clones. What was sequenced was blood buffy coat. The receptors derive from a woman aged 18 to 75 with a cervical HPV16 infection that either progressed to CIN3+ or cleared (not recorded which).

Partial CDR3 DNA: TGTGCCAGCAGCTTAGCCGGGACACGGAGGAACAATGAC. Its translation is CASSLAGTRRNND. The entire CDR3 protein reads CASSLAGTRRNNDYTF. The rearrangement joins TRBV7-2 to TRBJ1-2; D is possibly TRBD1 (6 bases). The read ends 3 residues shy of where the CDR3 ends; the end is completed using the germline J gene. CDR3 length equals 16 residues. CDR1 is SGHTA and CDR2 is FQGNSA in the germline V gene. Filled out from reference TRBV7-2 and TRBJ1-2, the complete variable domain reads GAGVSQSPSNKVTEKGKDVELRCDPISGHTALYWYRQSLGQGLEFLIYFQGNSAPDKSGLPSDRFSAERTGGSVSTLTIQRTQQEDSAVYLCASSLAGTRRNNDYTFGSGTRLTVV.

Worth noting for this clone: Sequencing ends 3 residues short of the CDR3 end; the germline J gene provides the rest. V usage is TRBV20-1 and J usage is TRBJ2-2; TRBD1 might be the D (7 bases). This CDR3 has 19 residues. The germline V gene has CDR1 DFQATT and CDR2 SNEGSKA (reference sequence). The sequenced CDR3 bases are TGCAGTGCTAGAGTCACACCCGGGACAGCCGGCGGGGATGCTGAAAAG. It specifies CSARVTPGTAGGDAEK. The whole CDR3 protein is CSARVTPGTAGGDAEKLFF.

Of note for this clone: From the germline J gene comes the end of the CDR3, since the read stops 3 residues before it. The chain couples TRBV4-1 to TRBJ2-6; D unclear. CDR3 length: 17 residues. Per the germline V gene, CDR1 is MGHRA and CDR2 is YSYEKL. Trimming left V 1 base short and J 2 bases short, with 12 bases between. The CDR3 loop reads CASSQGERTAGANVLTF. CDR3 DNA (partial): TGCGCCAGCAGCCAAGGAGAAAGAACTGCTGGGGCCAACGTC.

Remarks on this clone: The read gets to within 3 residues of the CDR3 end, and the germline J gene fills in the rest. The V call is TRBV12-3 or TRBV12-4, the J call TRBJ2-6; no clear D gene. The CDR3 consists of 15 residues. V lost 6 bases to trimming and J lost 0 bases, with 9 bases between them. The CDR3 is CASSPTYSGANVLTF. The covered CDR3 bases are TGTGCCAGCAGCCCTACCTACTCTGGGGCCAACGTC.

Turning to this clone: The read is 3 residues too short to cover the CDR3 end, so that end is filled in from the germline J gene. The V call is TRBV20-1, the J call TRBJ1-4, with 12 positions matching TRBD1. Trimming cost V 3 bases and J 8 bases; bases outside gene matches: 10. Germline CDR1 and CDR2: DFQATT and SNEGSKA (reference sequence). This CDR3 region has 16 residues. CDR3 loop: CSASPGTGGLGEKLFF. The part of the CDR3 DNA that was read is TGCAGTGCTAGCCCCGGGACAGGGGGCCTGGGGGAAAAA.

As concerns this clone: The CDR3 goes on 3 residues after the read ends, and that part is filled in from the germline J gene. The chain carries TRBV7-3 and TRBJ2-1; D is uncertain. CDR1 and CDR2 from the germline V gene are SGHTA and FQGTGA. This CDR3 comprises 13 residues. Trimming cost V 5 bases and J 7 bases, with 12 bases left between them. The CDR3 DNA, read in part, is TGTGCCAGCAGCCCCCTCCCTAAGAATGAG. Its protein is CASSPLPKNE. The entire CDR3 reads CASSPLPKNEQFF.

On this clone itself: The read comes to an end 3 residues before the CDR3 does, leaving the germline J gene to fill in the end. The chain employs TRBV7-2 and TRBJ1-4; D gene uncertain. V was pared by 3 bases and J by 8 bases, with 10 bases between. This CDR3 is 13 amino acids long. CDR1 is SGHTA, CDR2 FQGNSA, per germline. The part of the CDR3 DNA that was read is TGTGCCAGCAGCTTGCTAGGTGGAGAAAAA. Protein sequence: CASSLLGGEK. In full, the CDR3 reads CASSLLGGEKLFF.

Details on this clone: The read ends 3 residues early relative to the CDR3; the germline J gene fills the gap. The rearrangement uses TRBV19 and TRBJ1-5; no clear D gene. The CDR3 sequence is 16 residues long. V gave up 2 bases and J gave up 9 bases, with 20 bases separating them. The germline CDR1 and CDR2 sequences are LNHDA and SQIVND (reference sequence). Partial CDR3 DNA: TGTGCCAGTAGTATAACCTTTCTAGCGGCACAAGCGCCC. Translated, it gives CASSITFLAAQAP. In full, the CDR3 reads CASSITFLAAQAPQHF. Combining the CDR3 with reference TRBV19 and TRBJ1-5 gives the whole variable domain DGGITQSPKYLFRKEGQNVTLSCEQNLNHDAMYWYRQDPGQGLRLIYYSQIVNDFQKGDIAEGYSVSREKKESFPLTVTSAQKNPTAFYLCASSITFLAAQAPQHFGDGTRLSIL.

About this clone: The CDR3 end falls 3 residues outside the read, so it is completed with the germline J gene. The V and J genes are TRBV3-1 (or the pseudogene TRBV3-2) and TRBJ2-5; 8 bases agree with TRBD2. Germline CDR1 and CDR2: LGHDT and YNNKEL (reference sequence). The CDR3 has 15 residues. J gave up 4 bases and V 0 bases, and 4 bases lay outside the gene matches. CDR3 DNA (partial): TGTGCCAGCAGCCAAGATCGGCTAGCGGGAGAGACC. Amino acid sequence: CASSQDRLAGET. The whole CDR3 reads CASSQDRLAGETQYF.

Comment on this clone: The read comes to an end 3 residues before the CDR3 does, leaving the germline J gene to fill in the end. The gene calls are TRBV12-5 and TRBJ2-1, with D tentatively TRBD2 (6 bases). This CDR3 is 20 amino acids long. Trimming took off 2 bases at V and 0 bases at J, with 23 bases between the two ends. Per germline, CDR1 LGHNT and CDR2 FRNRAP. The sequenced part of the CDR3 DNA is TGTGCTAGTGGTTTGCCCCCGTGGAGTAGCCGGGGGAGCTCCTACAATGAG. Its protein product is CASGLPPWSSRGSSYNE. The entire CDR3 sequence reads CASGLPPWSSRGSSYNEQFF.

As for this clone: The read is 3 residues too short to cover the CDR3 end, so that end is filled in from the germline J gene. The chain carries TRBV6-2 or TRBV6-3 and TRBJ2-3; possible D gene TRBD1, 5 bases. The germline CDR1 and CDR2 sequences are MNHEY and SVGEGT. The CDR3 has 13 residues. CDR3 DNA (partial): TGTGCCAGCAGTTACGACAGAGCCAAGCCG. This encodes CASSYDRAKP. The full CDR3 sequence reads CASSYDRAKPQYF.

For this clone: The read ends 3 residues before the CDR3 terminus; that terminus is restored from the germline J gene. J is TRBJ1-2 and V is TRBV18, with D perhaps matching TRBD1 (6 bases). This CDR3 is 15 amino acids long. Germline assignment: CDR1 KGHSH and CDR2 LQKENI. CDR3 sequence: CASSPGQTLAYDYTF. The CDR3 DNA, read in part, is TGTGCCAGCTCACCCGGACAGACGTTAGCCTACGAC.

With respect to this clone: The read ends 3 residues before the CDR3 terminus; that terminus is restored from the germline J gene. The chain employs TRBV7-3 and TRBJ1-2; 11 bases agree with TRBD1. The CDR3 consists of 17 residues. Germline CDR1 SGHTA, CDR2 FQGTGA. The trim removed 5 bases at V and 7 bases at J, leaving 15 bases unmatched. CDR3 protein: CASSHSTGTGGMGGYTF. The DNA read from the CDR3 is TGTGCCAGCAGCCACTCTACCGGGACAGGGGGTATGGGTGGC.

Remarks on this clone: Read coverage stops 3 residues before the CDR3 terminus; the germline J gene supplies the remainder. This sequence joins TRBV19 and TRBJ2-2, with 7 bases aligning to TRBD1. The CDR3 is made up of 18 amino acids. Germline loops: CDR1 LNHDA, CDR2 SQIVND (reference sequence). CDR3: CASSIGDRASSGANVLFF. CDR3 DNA, as far as it was read: TGTGCCAGTAGTATCGGCGACAGGGCAAGCTCTGGGGCCAACGTG.

A word on this clone: The sequence runs out 3 residues before the end of the CDR3; the remainder is reconstructed from the germline J gene. The chain joins TRBV18 to TRBJ2-4; TRBD1 matches 8 bases. CDR1 and CDR2 from the germline V gene are KGHSH and LQKENI. This CDR3 contains 15 residues. The CDR3 region is CASSPPGQENYGQYF. The CDR3 DNA, read in part, is TGTGCCAGCTCACCACCGGGACAGGAGAACTATGGT. Based on the CDR3 plus reference TRBV18 and TRBJ2-4, the full variable domain is NAGVMQNPRHLVRRRGQEARLRCSPMKGHSHVYWYRQLPEEGLKFMVYLQKENIIDESGMPKERFSAEFPKEGPSILRIQQVVRGDSAAYFCASSPPGQENYGQYFGAGTRLSVL.

On this clone: The read is 3 residues too short to cover the CDR3 end, so that end is filled in from the germline J gene. The rearrangement links TRBV18 to TRBJ2-4, with 7 bases identical to TRBD1. The CDR3 has 19 amino acids. The germline CDR1 and CDR2 sequences are KGHSH and LQKENI. The part of the CDR3 DNA that was read is TGTGCCAGCTCACCACCCGAACAGGGGAACAGCGTCGGGTCCTATGGT. Amino acids: CASSPPEQGNSVGSYG. In full, the CDR3 reads CASSPPEQGNSVGSYGQYF.

CDR3 DNA, as far as it was read: TGTGCCAGTAGTAAAAGGGACAGCGAGAATCAGCCC. It yields the protein CASSKRDSENQP. The full CDR3 reads CASSKRDSENQPQHF. This sequence joins TRBV19 and TRBJ1-5, with 7 positions matching TRBD1. The read ends 3 residues early relative to the CDR3; the germline J gene fills the gap. Germline V gene sequence: CDR1 LNHDA, CDR2 SQIVND (reference sequence). Trimming at V came to 4 bases and at J to 4 bases, leaving 7 bases not matched to a gene. The CDR3 length is 15 residues.